Described below is a single TCR beta chain sequence and its context. Its antigen target is currently unknown. Per-nucleotide qualities are absent, and no much larger clonotype sits a single base away. This specimen comes from a study of blood T cell repertoires in COVID-19 (dated by TCRdb to between 2020 and 2021). Turning to the overall study: The collaborator samples originated in the United States, Italy and Spain and spanned the acute and convalescent phases of COVID-19. The material from the prospective study consisted of cDNA or gDNA derived from T cells, B-cell-depleted T cells, or PBMCs. Subjects who had been exposed to COVID-19, were actively infected with it, or had recovered from it provided the deeply sampled blood TCRbeta repertoires that made up the dataset. A freely available public database, intended as a resource for researchers studying the immune response to SARS-CoV-2, is where the repertoires were released. The samples were drawn from two sources: the first 160 participants of the ongoing ImmuneRACE study, and over 1,000 subjects contributed by 6 global collaborators. Sample metadata almost always included a de-identified subject ID, COVID-19 status, age in years and sex. HLA class I and class II types, where available, came from metadata supplied by the sample provider rather than from assay-based typing.

At one collaborating source in Seattle, patients were enrolled during active infection and were followed longitudinally through the course of disease. Each collaborating institution followed its own protocols to collect whole blood in K2EDTA tubes. Collaborator samples were shipped for TCRbeta analysis as frozen whole blood, isolated PBMCs, or DNA extracted from either sample type. TCRbeta CDR3 regions were amplified from genomic DNA by means of the immunoSEQ Assay, a bias-controlled multiplex PCR. In the paper's pipeline: The number of nucleated cells in each sample was estimated from the amplification of reference gene primers within the assay. To quantify the absolute abundance of each unique TCRbeta CDR3 rearrangement, sequence reads were collapsed and filtered. Productive Simpson clonality was computed per sample as the square root of Simpson's diversity index over productive rearrangements. In TCRdb, the immuneACCESS table is reduced to in-frame sequences with V and J assigned. These tables do not hold every clone; where another copy was compared, an unresolved V gene accounts for under half, and the others remain unexplained. V and J calls and clone size come straight from that table; D and trimming were deduced from the DNA. The sample includes 250,000 to 350,000 clones, with more than 70% observed a single time. The top ten clones comprise 11% of the sample.

Broad study findings and their caveats: The amount of clinical and demographic metadata varied by source and participant and was provided uncurated.

Sequences SQVTM (CDR1) and ANQGSEA (CDR2) are obtained from the germline V gene. Its CDR3 holds 13 amino acids, cysteine through phenylalanine. Here the CDR3 DNA is all that survives: 39 bases in frame from base 1. Between the V and J ends, shortened by 6 bases and 0 bases respectively, the junction contains 11 bases. The receptor was derived from a woman in her twenties or thirties with COVID-19, enrolled during active disease. The specimen was peripheral blood. The sequence joins TRBV29-1 to TRBJ1-1, with the D gene not confidently named. The bases are TGCAGCGTCTCTTTATTTTTGAACACTGAAGCTTTCTTT. It encodes CSVSLFLNTEAFF.